This TCR beta chain derives from a study of blood T cell repertoires in COVID-19. Study context: Collection of acute and convalescent COVID-19 samples took place in the United States, Italy and Spain. The cDNA or gDNA used as material had been derived from T cells, B-cell-depleted T cells, or PBMCs.

CDR3 size: 14 residues. Between the trimmed V and J ends, which lost 1 base and 2 bases, there was a span of 9 bases. Germline CDR1 SGHAT, CDR2 FQNNGV. Clones were read by immunoSEQ multiplex PCR, and TCRdb kept only the in-frame ones, dropping some. Seen here are roughly 250,000 clones, roughly 84% observed once, and the top ten hold roughly 8.6%. What was sequenced was peripheral blood. This TCR came from a human donor in a cohort sampled during active COVID-19. The J gene is TRBJ2-7, the V gene TRBV11-2; D is unclear. DNA of the CDR3: TGTGCCAGCAGCTTAGCGGCAGGTACCTACGAGCAGTACTTC. Translating gives CASSLAAGTYEQYF.